The T cell receptor beta chain under discussion was sequenced for a study of T cells in Graves' hyperthyroidism and ophthalmopathy. No ophthalmopathy progression within 18 months constituted stable Graves' hyperthyroidism. Investigators excluded patients with uncontrolled infection, other autoimmune disease, pregnancy or lactation. Extraction of PBMCs used approximately 10 ml of fresh peripheral blood. There were TCR beta CDR3 regions amplified from RNA transcripts. HTBI primers drove first-round RT-PCR of the TCR CDR3. Via MiXCR, TCRdb re-called the multiplex PCR reads, giving one row per CDR3 protein. The sample holds 600,000 to 650,000 distinct CDR3 sequences, about 17% seen once. About this clonotype: An end of the junction does not agree with germline; a read error may underlie this.

Germline V gene data show CDR1 as DFQATT and CDR2 as SNEGSKA (reference sequence). The CDR3 is 13 residues long. Sequenced material: blood. V and J are TRBV20-1 and TRBJ1-5; D call uncertain. The clonotype originates from a woman younger than 45 with Graves' hyperthyroidism. DNA of the CDR3: TGCAGTGCTAGACCCCGTCGCAATCGGCCCCAGCATTTT. It codes for CSARPRRNRPQHF.